This T cell receptor beta chain was recovered during a study of regulatory T cells in long-lasting Graves disease. The CDR3 extends over 16 amino acids. V lost 0 bases to trimming and J lost 3 bases, with 12 bases between them. Germline assignment: CDR1 SGHRS and CDR2 YFSETQ. HTBI primers from iRepertoire and Arm-PCR of CDR3 regions yielded the TCR beta libraries. TCRdb reanalysed the multiplex PCR reads using MiXCR and keeps one entry per CDR3 protein. The sample consists of approximately 400,000 distinct CDR3 sequences, about 15% of them appearing once. As regards this clonotype: The antigen remains undetermined.

Study-wide results and caveats: It was possible that the small sample size reduced accuracy.

Described time point: newly diagnosed GD, antithyroid drugs for less than 3 months. The TCR library was made from RNA that had been extracted from PBMCs in TRIzol. These data also featured in a second study, about T cells in Graves' hyperthyroidism and ophthalmopathy. That work adds: The HTBI primer set was used in a first-round RT-PCR of the TCR CDR3.

This chain uses TRBV5-1 with TRBJ2-2; D is perhaps TRBD2 (6 bases). The clonotype comes from a woman aged 40 to 50 with Graves disease. This material consisted of peripheral blood mononuclear cells (PBMCs), taken at new diagnosis, from a patient treated with antithyroid drugs. The CDR3 sequence is CASSLAATRHTGELFF. Written as DNA, the CDR3 is TGCGCCAGCAGCTTGGCCGCGACTAGACACACCGGGGAGCTGTTTTTT.